The rows below give T cell receptor beta chains drawn from one sample of a study of blood T cell repertoires in COVID-19. Clones were read by immunoSEQ multiplex PCR, and TCRdb kept only the in-frame ones, dropping some. The table includes about 270,000 clones, about 89% detected once. Sequencing was done on a sample of peripheral blood. The receptors come from a man aged 40-50 years with active or convalescent COVID-19. The CDR3 runs from the conserved cysteine through the conserved F or W. A D gene is named only where the DNA matches it firmly. Only part of the rows carry a size: once, few, many, or a class if the clone is expanded.

J,D,length,V,size,CDR3,DNA
TRBJ1-1,.,14,TRBV29-1,.,CSVEQLQGFAEAFF,TGCAGCGTTGAACAGTTACAGGGTTTCGCTGAAGCTTTCTTT
TRBJ1-1,TRBD1,18,TRBV7-9,.,CASSLAYRGRSHNTEAFF,TGTGCCAGCAGCTTAGCGTACAGGGGCCGTTCCCATAACACTGAAGCTTTCTTT
TRBJ2-2,.,14,TRBV11-2,once,CASSPQGPTGELFF,TGTGCCAGCAGCCCCCAGGGTCCCACCGGGGAGCTGTTTTTT
TRBJ2-7,TRBD1,16,TRBV5-1,.,CASSTWYRDRGSEQYF,TGCGCCAGCAGCACCTGGTACCGGGACAGGGGGAGCGAGCAGTACTTC
TRBJ2-1,TRBD2,16,TRBV19,.,CASSIAPSGSMDEQFF,TGTGCCAGTAGTATAGCGCCTAGCGGGAGCATGGATGAGCAGTTCTTC
TRBJ1-2,.,14,TRBV7-9,.,CASSSGGGYGGYTF,TGTGCCAGCAGCTCGGGAGGAGGGTACGGGGGCTACACCTTC
TRBJ2-5,.,14,TRBV19,few,CATQSHGFAKTQYF,TGTGCCACACAAAGCCACGGGTTCGCAAAGACCCAGTACTTC
TRBJ1-5,.,13,TRBV12-3/TRBV12-4,once,CASSPNSNQPQHF,TGTGCCAGCAGTCCAAATAGCAATCAGCCCCAGCATTTT
TRBJ2-7,TRBD1,15,TRBV27,.,CASSFRQGKGYEQYF,TGTGCCAGCAGTTTCCGACAGGGAAAGGGCTACGAGCAGTACTTC
TRBJ1-1,.,9,TRBV15,.,CATTTEAFF,TGTGCCACCACGACTGAAGCTTTCTTT
TRBJ1-1,.,16,TRBV18,.,CASSPHLAPGYTEAFF,TGTGCCAGCTCACCGCACTTAGCCCCGGGGTACACTGAAGCTTTCTTT
TRBJ1-6,TRBD1,19,TRBV7-2,.,CASSLLGQGDISYNSPLHF,TGTGCCAGCAGCTTACTGGGACAGGGGGATATATCCTATAATTCACCCCTCCACTTT
TRBJ2-7,.,13,TRBV18,.,CASSPQGGYEQYF,TGTGCCAGCTCGCCGCAGGGGGGTTACGAGCAGTACTTC
TRBJ1-1,.,14,TRBV19,.,CASSIYQGNTEAFF,TGTGCCAGTAGTATTTACCAGGGGAACACTGAAGCTTTCTTT
TRBJ2-7,.,14,TRBV18,.,CASSPRGASYEQYF,TGTGCCAGCTCACCTCGGGGGGCAAGCTACGAGCAGTACTTC
TRBJ1-4,.,14,TRBV30,few,CAWSAGLTGEKLFF,TGTGCCTGGAGTGCCGGGTTGACGGGTGAAAAACTGTTTTTT
TRBJ1-6,TRBD1,18,TRBV14,.,CASSQGTGRTSYNSPLHF,TGTGCCAGCAGCCAGGGGACAGGGCGTACCTCCTATAATTCACCCCTCCACTTT
TRBJ2-1,.,13,TRBV3-1/TRBV3-2,.,CASSPVSYNEQFF,TGTGCCAGCAGCCCCGTTAGTTACAATGAGCAGTTCTTC
TRBJ1-5,TRBD1,16,TRBV6-5,.,CASSYTRDSYNQPQHF,TGTGCCAGCAGTTACACGCGGGACAGCTACAATCAGCCCCAGCATTTT
TRBJ2-3,TRBD2,16,TRBV10-3,.,CAISESKAGGGDTQYF,TGTGCCATCAGTGAGTCGAAAGCGGGGGGTGGAGATACGCAGTATTTT
TRBJ1-2,TRBD1,12,TRBV29-1,once,CSGGDRNYGYTF,TGCAGCGGGGGGGACAGGAACTATGGCTACACCTTC
TRBJ1-2,.,12,TRBV6-5,.,CARQGVNYGYTF,TGTGCCAGACAGGGTGTGAACTATGGCTACACCTTC
TRBJ2-1,TRBD2,13,TRBV7-2,once,CASSRGTSEEQFF,TGTGCCAGCAGCAGAGGGACTAGCGAAGAGCAGTTCTTC
TRBJ1-2,.,12,TRBV29-1,once,CSSYRESYGYTF,TGCAGCAGCTACAGGGAGAGCTATGGCTACACCTTC
TRBJ1-1,.,13,TRBV10-1,.,CASRGEVNTEAFF,TGCGCCAGCAGGGGGGAGGTGAACACTGAAGCTTTCTTT
TRBJ2-1,TRBD2,16,TRBV9,.,CASSVALAGAAGEQFF,TGTGCCAGCAGCGTAGCTCTAGCGGGGGCCGCGGGTGAGCAGTTCTTC